This entry concerns a single TCR beta chain. V lost 6 bases to trimming and J lost 7 bases, with 13 bases between them. This CDR3 has 14 residues. The germline V gene encodes CDR1 KGHSH and CDR2 LQKENI. Repertoires were generated with immunoSEQ multiplex PCR, while TCRdb's copy carries only in-frame clones and drops some. The data hold 200,000 to 250,000 clones, with over 75% observed a single time. The data belong to a study of blood T cell repertoires in COVID-19. Study in general: There were acute and convalescent COVID-19 samples, and they came from the United States, Italy and Spain.

Study members were between about 18 and 100 years old and lived in 24 US regions. Cohort allocation depended upon clinical history that participants reported. Recovery meant two consecutive negative NP/OP PCR tests, professional clearance, or resolved symptoms. This sequence originates from a man aged 35 to 55 who had recovered from COVID-19. The chain links TRBV18 to TRBJ1-6, with D perhaps TRBD1 (6 bases). The sequenced sample was PBMCs or T cells enriched from blood (not recorded which). CDR3 in DNA: TGTGCCAGCTCCGCGCAGGGGTCCAATTCACCCCTCCACTTT. Encoded protein: CASSAQGSNSPLHF.